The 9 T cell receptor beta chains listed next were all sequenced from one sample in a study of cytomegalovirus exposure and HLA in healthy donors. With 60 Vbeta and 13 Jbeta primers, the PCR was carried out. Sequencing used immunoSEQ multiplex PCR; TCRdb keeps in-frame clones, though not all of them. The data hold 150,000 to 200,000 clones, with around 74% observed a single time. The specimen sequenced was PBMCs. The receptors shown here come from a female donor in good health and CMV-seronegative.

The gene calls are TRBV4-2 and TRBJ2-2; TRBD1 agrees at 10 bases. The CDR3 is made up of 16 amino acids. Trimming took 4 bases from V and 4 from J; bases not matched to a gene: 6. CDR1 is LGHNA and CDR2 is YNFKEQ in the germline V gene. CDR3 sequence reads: CASSPPGQGPTGELFF. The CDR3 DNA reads TGTGCCAGCAGCCCTCCGGGACAGGGGCCCACCGGGGAGCTGTTTTTT.

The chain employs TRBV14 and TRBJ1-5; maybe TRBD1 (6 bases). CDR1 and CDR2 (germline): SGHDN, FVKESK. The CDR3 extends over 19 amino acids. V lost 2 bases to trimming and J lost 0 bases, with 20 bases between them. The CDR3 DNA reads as TGTGCCAGCAGCCAATTCGGTTCGAAGAAGGGGGATAGCAATCAGCCCCAGCATTTT. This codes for CASSQFGSKKGDSNQPQHF. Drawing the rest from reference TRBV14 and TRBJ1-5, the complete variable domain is EAGVTQFPSHSVIEKGQTVTLRCDPISGHDNLYWYRRVMGKEIKFLLHFVKESKQDESGMPNNRFLAERTGGTYSTLKVQPAELEDSGVYFCASSQFGSKKGDSNQPQHFGDGTRLSIL.

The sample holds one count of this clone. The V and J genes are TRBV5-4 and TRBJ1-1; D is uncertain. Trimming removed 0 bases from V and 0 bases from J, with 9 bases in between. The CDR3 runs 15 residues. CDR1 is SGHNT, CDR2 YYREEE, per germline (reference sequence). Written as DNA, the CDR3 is TGTGCCAGCAGCTTGGCAGGTGGTATGAACACTGAAGCTTTCTTT. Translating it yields CASSLAGGMNTEAFF.

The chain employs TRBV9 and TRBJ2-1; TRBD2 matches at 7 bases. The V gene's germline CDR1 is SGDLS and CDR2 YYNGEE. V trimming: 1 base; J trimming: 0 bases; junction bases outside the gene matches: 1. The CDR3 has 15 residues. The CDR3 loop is CASSVSGDSYNEQFF. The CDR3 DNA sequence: TGTGCCAGCAGCGTAAGCGGGGACTCCTACAATGAGCAGTTCTTC.

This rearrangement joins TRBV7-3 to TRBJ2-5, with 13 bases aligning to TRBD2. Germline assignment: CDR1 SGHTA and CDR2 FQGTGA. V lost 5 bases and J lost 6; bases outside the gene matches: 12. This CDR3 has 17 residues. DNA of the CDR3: TGTGCCAGCAGCGTCTCCGGGACTAGCGGGACAAGTAAGACCCAGTACTTC. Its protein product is CASSVSGTSGTSKTQYF.

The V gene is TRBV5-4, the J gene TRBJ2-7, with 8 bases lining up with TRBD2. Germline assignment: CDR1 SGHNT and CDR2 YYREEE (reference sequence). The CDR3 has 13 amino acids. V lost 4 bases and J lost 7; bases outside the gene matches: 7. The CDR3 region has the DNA TGTGCCAGCAGCCCCCGGGGGGGAGGTGAGCAGTACTTC. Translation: CASSPRGGGEQYF.

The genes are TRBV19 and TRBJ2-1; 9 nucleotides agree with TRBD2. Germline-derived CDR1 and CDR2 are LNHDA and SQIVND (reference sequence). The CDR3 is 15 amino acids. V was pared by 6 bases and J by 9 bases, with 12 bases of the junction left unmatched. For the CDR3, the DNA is TGTGCCAGTAGCCCATCGACTAGCGGAGGGGGTGAGCAGTTCTTC. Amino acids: CASSPSTSGGGEQFF. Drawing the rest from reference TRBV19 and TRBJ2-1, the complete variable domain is DGGITQSPKYLFRKEGQNVTLSCEQNLNHDAMYWYRQDPGQGLRLIYYSQIVNDFQKGDIAEGYSVSREKKESFPLTVTSAQKNPTAFYLCASSPSTSGGGEQFFGPGTRLTVL.

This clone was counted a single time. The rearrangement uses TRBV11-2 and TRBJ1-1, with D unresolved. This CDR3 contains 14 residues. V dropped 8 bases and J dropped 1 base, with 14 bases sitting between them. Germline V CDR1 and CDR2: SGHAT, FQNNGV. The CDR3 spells CASHPWQRNTEAFF. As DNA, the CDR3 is TGTGCCAGCCACCCGTGGCAACGGAACACTGAAGCTTTCTTT.

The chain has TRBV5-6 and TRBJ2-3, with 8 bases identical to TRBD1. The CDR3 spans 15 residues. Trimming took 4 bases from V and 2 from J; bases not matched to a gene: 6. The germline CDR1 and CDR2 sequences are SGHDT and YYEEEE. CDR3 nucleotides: TGTGCCAGCAGCATTGACAGGGGCTACACAGATACGCAGTATTTT. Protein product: CASSIDRGYTDTQYF. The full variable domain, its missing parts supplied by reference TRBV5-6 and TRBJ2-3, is DAGVTQSPTHLIKTRGQQVTLRCSPKSGHDTVSWYQQALGQGPQFIFQYYEEEERQRGNFPDRFSGHQFPNYSSELNVNALLLGDSALYLCASSIDRGYTDTQYFGPGTRLTVL.